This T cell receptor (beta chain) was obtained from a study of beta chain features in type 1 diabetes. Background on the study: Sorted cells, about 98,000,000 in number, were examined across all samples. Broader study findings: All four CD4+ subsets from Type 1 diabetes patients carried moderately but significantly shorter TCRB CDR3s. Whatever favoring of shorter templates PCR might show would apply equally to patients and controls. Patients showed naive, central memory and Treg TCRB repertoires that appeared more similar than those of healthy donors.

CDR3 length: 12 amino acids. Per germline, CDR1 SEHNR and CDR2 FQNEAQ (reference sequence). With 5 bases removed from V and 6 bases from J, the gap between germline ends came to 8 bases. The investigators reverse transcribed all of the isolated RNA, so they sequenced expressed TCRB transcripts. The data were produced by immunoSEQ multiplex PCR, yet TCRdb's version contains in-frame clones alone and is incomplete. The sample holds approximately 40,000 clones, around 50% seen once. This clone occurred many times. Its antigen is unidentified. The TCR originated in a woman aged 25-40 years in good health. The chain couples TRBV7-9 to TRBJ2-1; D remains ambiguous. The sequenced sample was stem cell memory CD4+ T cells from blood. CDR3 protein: CASSPGSNEQFF. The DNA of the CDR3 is TGTGCCAGCAGCCCTGGCAGCAATGAGCAGTTCTTC.